The clone carrying this T cell receptor beta chain appeared a few times. The antigen remains unidentified. CD4+ cells of the naive, central memory, regulatory and stem cell-like memory types were sorted via CD45RO/CCR7/CD25/CD127/CD95/CD27. The data were obtained in a study of beta chain features in type 1 diabetes. Study-level background: Healthy donors and patients had similar age, gender and cell yields. Study findings and constraints: Moderate yet significant TCRB CDR3 shortening was seen in Type 1 diabetes patients in all four CD4+ subsets.

Expressed TCRB transcripts were sequenced because the isolated RNA had all been reverse transcribed beforehand. Only in-frame clones appear in the TCRdb table, and some are missing; sequencing was by immunoSEQ multiplex PCR. The data hold around 650,000 clones, with approximately 13% observed a single time. V was pared by 3 bases and J by 4 bases, with 5 bases of the junction left unmatched. The CDR3 is 15 amino acids. Germline lookup yields CDR1 MGHDK and CDR2 SYGVNS. The chain employs TRBV25-1 and TRBJ1-4; the match to TRBD1 covers 7 bases. Specimen: naive CD4+ T cells from blood. This receptor was taken from a man younger than 45 with type 1 diabetes. This chain's CDR3 is CASSDLGTDNEKLFF. DNA for the CDR3: TGTGCCAGCAGTGATCTCGGGACAGATAATGAAAAACTGTTTTTT.